These 18 T cell receptor beta chains were sequenced from one sample in a study of blood T cell repertoires in COVID-19. Sequencing used immunoSEQ multiplex PCR; TCRdb keeps in-frame clones, though not all of them. Seen here are a few hundred thousand clones, 84% observed once, and the top ten hold just under 20%. The sequenced material came from peripheral blood. The receptors derive from a man between 25 and 39 years old with active or convalescent COVID-19.

The CDR3 protein is CASSMRGAYEQYF. The CDR3 DNA follows: TGTGCCAGTAGTATGCGGGGGGCCTACGAGCAGTACTTC. The J gene is TRBJ2-7, the V gene TRBV19, with TRBD2 identical over 8 bases. The V segment lost 3 bases and the J segment 2 bases; nucleotides outside the gene matches: 0. The CDR3 length is 13 residues. Germline V gene lookup returns CDR1 LNHDA and CDR2 SQIVND (reference sequence).

V is TRBV24-1 and J is TRBJ2-2; TRBD1 matches at 7 bases. The CDR3 loop spans 16 amino acids. V trimming: 2 bases; J trimming: 4 bases; junction bases outside the gene matches: 6. Germline V gene sequence: CDR1 KGHDR, CDR2 SFDVKD. DNA for the CDR3: TGTGCCACCAGTGATTCCCACAGGGGCGCCACCGGGGAGCTGTTTTTT. Encoded protein: CATSDSHRGATGELFF.

CDR3 sequence: CASSFRAGGNEQYF. The CDR3, as DNA: TGTGCCAGCAGCTTTCGAGCGGGAGGGAACGAGCAGTACTTC. The chain uses TRBV5-6 and TRBJ2-7; 10 bases fit TRBD2. J was trimmed by 5 bases and V by 2 bases; bases with no gene match: 4. The CDR3 covers 14 residues. Germline V gene lookup returns CDR1 SGHDT and CDR2 YYEEEE.

The chain couples TRBV5-4 to TRBJ2-1; D possibly corresponds to TRBD2 (6 bases). With 6 bases removed from V and 0 bases from J, the gap between germline ends came to 16 bases. This CDR3 region has 16 residues. Germline CDR1 is SGHNT and CDR2 is YYREEE (reference sequence). CDR3 DNA: TGTGCCAGCACCCCTGGGGGAGCGGGCTCCTACAATGAGCAGTTCTTC. Translated: CASTPGGAGSYNEQFF.

The CDR3 nucleotides read TGTGCCAGCAGCCCACAGAGCTCCTATAATTCACCCCTCCACTTT. Residues: CASSPQSSYNSPLHF. The chain recombines TRBV6-5 with TRBJ1-6; D unresolved. V was shortened by 6 bases and J by 0 bases, with 9 bases between the two germline ends. The CDR3 contains 15 residues. The germline gives CDR1 MNHEY, CDR2 SVGAGI.

This rearrangement joins TRBV7-2 to TRBJ2-1; TRBD2 matches 9 bases. The length of the CDR3 is 17 residues. The junction had 10 bases not matched to a gene; V was cut back by 3 bases and J by 4 bases. CDR1 and CDR2 (germline): SGHTA, FQGNSA. CDR3 region: CASSFGSLAGGYNEQFF. Here the CDR3 DNA reads TGTGCCAGCAGCTTCGGGTCACTAGCGGGTGGTTACAATGAGCAGTTCTTC.

The chain joins TRBV27 to TRBJ2-3; 10 nucleotides line up with TRBD2. The V and J ends lost 2 bases and 6 bases, in that order; junction bases with no gene match: 8. The germline CDR1 and CDR2 sequences are MNHEY and SMNVEV (reference sequence). This CDR3 contains 16 residues. The CDR3 sequence is CASSLGLAGGPDTQYF. The CDR3 nucleotides are TGTGCCAGCAGTTTAGGATTAGCGGGGGGCCCGGATACGCAGTATTTT.

CDR3: CASSPVQATNEKLFF. CDR3 bases: TGCGCCAGCAGCCCCGTCCAGGCCACTAATGAAAAACTGTTTTTT. The chain combines TRBV5-1 with TRBJ1-4, with D uncertain. Germline V gene sequence: CDR1 SGHRS, CDR2 YFSETQ. Deletions cut 4 bases from V and 2 bases from J, with 12 bases between. The CDR3 is 15 amino acids. Supplemented by reference TRBV5-1 and TRBJ1-4, the full variable domain reads KAGVTQTPRYLIKTRGQQVTLSCSPISGHRSVSWYQQTPGQGLQFLFEYFSETQRNKGNFPGRFSGRQFSNSRSEMNVSTLELGDSALYLCASSPVQATNEKLFFGSGTQLSVL.

V and J are TRBV4-1 and TRBJ2-5; tentatively, D is TRBD2 (6 bases). The length of the CDR3 is 21 residues. The ends were cut back, 2 bases at V and 1 base at J, with 29 bases in the middle. The germline CDR1 and CDR2 sequences are MGHRA and YSYEKL. CDR3 bases: TGCGCCAGCAGCCAACGCCTCCTCCGACTAGTTTCGTTAGGGCCCCAAGAGACCCAGTACTTC. Its protein is CASSQRLLRLVSLGPQETQYF.

V and J are TRBV7-3 and TRBJ1-1; D is ambiguous. Trimming left V 5 bases short and J 0 bases short, with 13 bases between. The CDR3 covers 15 residues. The germline V gene encodes CDR1 SGHTA and CDR2 FQGTGA. The CDR3 DNA reads TGTGCCAGCAGCCCTTCGGGGTCCATGAACACTGAAGCTTTCTTT. This translates into CASSPSGSMNTEAFF. The whole variable domain, remainder taken from reference TRBV7-3 and TRBJ1-1, is GAGVSQTPSNKVTEKGKYVELRCDPISGHTALYWYRQSLGQGPEFLIYFQGTGAADDSGLPNDRFFAVRPEGSVSTLKIQRTERGDSAVYLCASSPSGSMNTEAFFGQGTRLTVV.

The chain employs TRBV30 and TRBJ1-5; 9 bases map to TRBD1. V shed 6 bases and J 4 bases; nucleotides not matched to a gene: 7. Germline CDR1 reads GTSNPN; CDR2 reads SVGIG (reference sequence). The CDR3 is 14 residues long. The CDR3 here is CACRQGGRNQPQHF. CDR3 in DNA: TGTGCCTGCCGACAGGGGGGACGGAATCAGCCCCAGCATTTT.

This clone was seen a handful of times. The chain carries TRBV7-8 and TRBJ2-1; D uncertain. Trimming stripped 4 bases from V and 0 bases from J, with 10 bases between. The CDR3 consists of 15 residues. Germline values: CDR1 SGHVS, CDR2 FQNEAQ. The CDR3 loop is CASSSELGSYNEQFF. DNA for the CDR3: TGTGCCAGCAGCTCGGAGTTGGGCTCCTACAATGAGCAGTTCTTC.

This chain connects TRBV14 to TRBJ1-6; D not certain. The CDR3 has 14 amino acids. CDR1 is SGHDN, CDR2 FVKESK, per germline. Trimming pared 5 bases from V and 0 bases from J, leaving 5 bases between. The CDR3 bases are TGTGCCAGCAGCAGGAGCTCCTATAATTCACCCCTCCACTTT. This gives the protein CASSRSSYNSPLHF.

The chain joins TRBV11-2 to TRBJ1-1; TRBD1 is a possible D gene (5 bases). The CDR3 runs to 14 residues. Per germline, CDR1 SGHAT and CDR2 FQNNGV. Trimming took 4 bases from V and 0 from J, leaving 9 bases between them. CDR3 protein: CASSSGLMNTEAFF. The CDR3 coding sequence is TGTGCCAGCAGCTCGGGACTCATGAACACTGAAGCTTTCTTT. The whole variable domain, remainder taken from reference TRBV11-2 and TRBJ1-1, is EAGVAQSPRYKIIEKRQSVAFWCNPISGHATLYWYQQILGQGPKLLIQFQNNGVVDDSQLPKDRFSAERLKGVDSTLKIQPAKLEDSAVYLCASSSGLMNTEAFFGQGTRLTVV.

The chain is built from TRBV30 and TRBJ1-3, with a weak D call TRBD1 (6 bases). From germline, CDR1 is GTSNPN and CDR2 SVGIG (reference sequence). The V gene lost 2 bases and the J gene lost 2 bases, with 16 bases spanning the gap. The CDR3 has 16 residues. The CDR3 DNA reads as TGTGCCTGGAGTTCATACCAACAGGGTACTGGAAACACCATATATTTT. Its translation is CAWSSYQQGTGNTIYF.

The rearrangement links TRBV5-4 to TRBJ1-6; D is undetermined. The germline V gene encodes CDR1 SGHNT and CDR2 YYREEE (reference sequence). Trimming shortened V by 3 bases and J by 10 bases, and 17 bases separated the two germline ends. This CDR3 has 15 amino acids. Here the CDR3 reads CASSSRALGESPLHF. The DNA of the CDR3 is TGTGCCAGCAGCTCCCGGGCCCTTGGGGAGTCACCCCTCCACTTT. Variable domain in full (rest from reference TRBV5-4 and TRBJ1-6): ETGVTQSPTHLIKTRGQQVTLRCSSQSGHNTVSWYQQALGQGPQFIFQYYREEENGRGNFPPRFSGLQFPNYSSELNVNALELDDSALYLCASSSRALGESPLHFGNGTRLTVT.

This CDR3 reads CASSSGGVGGNQPQHF. The CDR3 DNA sequence: TGTGCCAGCAGCTCGGGGGGTGTTGGAGGCAATCAGCCCCAGCATTTT. V is TRBV7-9 and J is TRBJ1-5, with D possibly TRBD1 on 5 matching bases. This CDR3 has 16 amino acids. Germline V gene sequence: CDR1 SEHNR, CDR2 FQNEAQ (reference sequence). Trimming cost V 4 bases and J 2 bases, with 15 bases left between them.

This chain links TRBV9 with TRBJ1-2, with TRBD1 matching 9 bases. With 0 bases clipped from V and 2 bases from J, the junction kept 5 bases outside the gene matches. CDR1 SGDLS and CDR2 YYNGEE come from the germline V gene. The CDR3 has 16 residues. Written as DNA, the CDR3 is TGTGCCAGCAGCGTAGAATTTGGGACAGGGAACTATGGCTACACCTTC. This sequence encodes CASSVEFGTGNYGYTF.